A single sample gave rise to the 3 T cell receptor beta chains below, sequenced in a study of immune evolution from preneoplasia to lung adenocarcinoma. The assay was immunoSEQ multiplex PCR, and TCRdb's table has in-frame clones only and misses some. The table lists some 5,100 clones, around 80% of them singletons. The specimen was FFPE minimally invasive lung adenocarcinoma tissue. The receptors derive from a person between 55 and 80 years old with lung adenocarcinoma.

V and J are TRBV7-9 and TRBJ2-3; 7 bases line up with TRBD2. The CDR3 has 16 amino acids. The germline V gene encodes CDR1 SEHNR and CDR2 FQNEAQ (reference sequence). V shed 5 bases, J shed 4 bases, and the junction held 12 bases outside the gene matches. In DNA form, the CDR3 reads TGTGCCAGCAGCGCCCTTTATGGGGAGGGAGCAGATACGCAGTATTTT. It translates to CASSALYGEGADTQYF.

The CDR3 spells CASSAGTSGGNEQFF. CDR3 nucleotide sequence: TGTGCCAGTAGTGCAGGGACTAGCGGTGGCAATGAGCAGTTCTTC. The chain combines TRBV19 with TRBJ2-1; 11 nucleotides match TRBD2. Per germline, CDR1 LNHDA and CDR2 SQIVND (reference sequence). The CDR3 is made up of 15 amino acids. V was clipped by 5 bases and J by 6 bases; unmatched bases: 6.

This clone appeared a single time. The chain carries TRBV30 and TRBJ1-4, with TRBD1 matching 7 bases. This CDR3 comprises 15 residues. Trimming removed 1 base from V and 7 bases from J; junction bases left unmatched: 9. The germline V gene has CDR1 GTSNPN and CDR2 SVGIG (reference sequence). CDR3 in DNA: TGTGCCTGGAGTGCCCCAGGGGGGGTAGGTGAAAAACTGTTTTTT. Translating it yields CAWSAPGGVGEKLFF.